What follows are 30 T cell receptor beta chains derived from one specimen sequenced in a study of cytomegalovirus exposure and HLA in healthy donors (dated by TCRdb to between 2016 and 2019). The library came from the immunoSEQ multiplex PCR assay. A mixture of 60 forward primers for TCR Vbeta segments and 13 reverse primers for TCR Jbeta segments was used in the multiplex PCR. Sourced from immuneACCESS, this table was stored by TCRdb with only in-frame sequences that have V and J called. A share of the clones is absent; for the studies checked, an unresolved V gene accounts for under half, and the remainder has no known explanation. The sample includes 150,000 to 180,000 clones, with around 74% observed a single time. The biggest ten clones account for 2.5% to 3% of the sample. Sequencing used PBMCs. Source of these receptors: a young man in good health and CMV-seronegative.

This clone was found a few times. The chain joins TRBV4-1 to TRBJ1-5; TRBD1 might be the D (6 bases). The CDR3 length is 16 residues. The V gene's germline CDR1 is MGHRA and CDR2 YSYEKL. Trimming shortened V by 0 bases and J by 4 bases, and 13 bases separated the two germline ends. The DNA of the CDR3 is TGCGCCAGCAGCCAAGAGGGGGGGCAACTAAATCAGCCCCAGCATTTT. This translates into CASSQEGGQLNQPQHF.

As concerns this clone: This specimen includes other DNA sequences encoding the same CDR3. The chain employs TRBV7-2 and TRBJ1-5, with D possibly being TRBD1 (5 bases). CDR1 SGHTA and CDR2 FQGNSA come from the germline V gene. The CDR3 loop spans 15 amino acids. V was cut by 2 bases and J by 0 bases, with 8 bases left in between. For the CDR3, the DNA is TGTGCCAGCAGCTTACAGGGCCCTAGCAATCAGCCCCAGCATTTT. Encoded protein: CASSLQGPSNQPQHF.

The chain uses TRBV28 and TRBJ1-1, with 7 bases matching TRBD1. Germline CDR1 MDHEN, CDR2 SYDVKM. J lost 0 bases, V lost 4 bases, and 5 bases had no gene match. The CDR3 runs to 15 residues. This CDR3 reads CASSYRDRLNTEAFF. The CDR3, as DNA: TGTGCCAGCAGTTATCGGGACAGATTGAACACTGAAGCTTTCTTT. Full variable domain (remainder filled in from reference TRBV28 and TRBJ1-1): DVKVTQSSRYLVKRTGEKVFLECVQDMDHENMFWYRQDPGLGLRLIYFSYDVKMKEKGDIPEGYSVSREKKERFSLILESASTNQTSMYLCASSYRDRLNTEAFFGQGTRLTVV.

This clone was seen more than once but under ten times. This chain joins TRBV6-5 and TRBJ2-2; D possibly corresponds to TRBD2 (5 bases). Trimming stripped 3 bases from V and 6 bases from J, with 11 bases between. The CDR3 has 14 amino acids. Per germline, CDR1 MNHEY and CDR2 SVGAGI. CDR3 loop: CASSYLDGAGELFF. The CDR3 DNA follows: TGTGCCAGCAGTTATCTCGACGGGGCCGGGGAGCTGTTTTTT.

This clone is a singleton in its sample. V is TRBV28 and J is TRBJ2-4; 9 nucleotides align to TRBD1. CDR1 is MDHEN and CDR2 is SYDVKM in the germline V gene. CDR3 size: 12 residues. Trimming cost V 8 bases and J 12 bases; bases outside gene matches: 8. The CDR3 here is CASSGTGISQYF. The CDR3 nucleotides read TGTGCCAGCTCCGGGACAGGGATCAGTCAGTACTTC.

The rearrangement uses TRBV2 and TRBJ2-3, with 8 positions matching TRBD2. The ends lost 6 bases at V and 3 bases at J; junction bases unmatched: 11. The length of the CDR3 is 16 residues. Germline assignment: CDR1 SNHLY and CDR2 FYNNEI. The CDR3 sequence is CASRWGLSGGTDTQYF. The CDR3 DNA reads TGTGCCAGCAGGTGGGGACTAAGCGGGGGTACAGATACGCAGTATTTT.

The chain joins TRBV5-4 to TRBJ2-5; D gene ambiguous. The CDR3 length is 13 residues. The germline gives CDR1 SGHNT, CDR2 YYREEE (reference sequence). Trimming left V 1 base short and J 5 bases short, with 9 bases between. In DNA form, the CDR3 reads TGTGCCAGCAGCTTGTCGGGTCGGGAGACCCAGTACTTC. This gives the protein CASSLSGRETQYF.

V is TRBV29-1 and J is TRBJ2-6; a possible D gene is TRBD2 (6 bases). Trimming pared 3 bases from V and 15 bases from J, leaving 12 bases between. The CDR3 contains 11 residues. CDR1 is SQVTM, CDR2 ANQGSEA, per germline. The CDR3 loop is CSVEWRDGLTF. DNA of the CDR3: TGCAGCGTTGAGTGGAGGGACGGCCTGACTTTC. Complete variable domain (other parts from reference TRBV29-1 and TRBJ2-6): SAVISQKPSRDICQRGTSLTIQCQVDSQVTMMFWYRQQPGQSLTLIATANQGSEATYESGFVIDKFPISRPNLTFSTLTVSNMSPEDSSIYLCSVEWRDGLTFGAGSRLTVL.

As for this clone: The conserved final phenylalanine or tryptophan is absent from the CDR3, which likely points to a read error. No DNA is shown, since the ends of the CDR3 on it are uncertain; the CDR3 is the one TCRdb lists. CDR3 in amino acids: CATSIGTGGPLTV. The chain recombines TRBV15 with TRBJ1-4; the table's D call of TRBD1 was not tested on the DNA. The germline V gene has CDR1 LNHNV and CDR2 YYDKDF (reference sequence). Termini included, the CDR3 measures 13 amino acids.

This rearrangement joins TRBV4-1 to TRBJ1-2; TRBD1 might be the D (5 bases). The germline V and J ends were trimmed by 1 base and 4 bases, with 7 bases remaining between them. CDR1 is MGHRA and CDR2 is YSYEKL in the germline V gene. The CDR3 has 13 amino acids. The CDR3 here is CASSQGGGYGYTF. The CDR3 nucleotides read TGCGCCAGCAGCCAAGGGGGGGGCTATGGCTACACCTTC.

This chain links TRBV6-5 with TRBJ2-2; D perhaps matches TRBD1 (5 bases). V lost 0 bases to trimming and J lost 5 bases, with 10 bases between them. In germline, CDR1 is MNHEY, CDR2 SVGAGI. The CDR3 covers 15 residues. The CDR3: CASSYSKRGTGELFF. The CDR3 DNA is TGTGCCAGCAGTTACTCGAAAAGGGGTACCGGGGAGCTGTTTTTT.

This chain connects TRBV2 to TRBJ2-5, with TRBD2 as a possible D gene (5 bases). V lost 6 bases and J lost 1, with 12 bases in between. The CDR3 extends over 14 amino acids. CDR1 and CDR2 from the germline V gene are SNHLY and FYNNEI. CDR3 residues: CASRIKAAQETQYF. The CDR3 bases are TGTGCCAGCAGGATTAAAGCGGCCCAAGAGACCCAGTACTTC.

A single count supports this clone. CDR3 in amino acids: CASSRGTVSTDTQYF. The CDR3 bases are TGCGCCAGCAGTAGAGGGACAGTAAGCACAGATACGCAGTATTTT. This sequence joins TRBV5-1 and TRBJ2-3; 7 positions match TRBD1. The CDR3 contains 15 residues. The V gene's germline CDR1 is SGHRS and CDR2 YFSETQ. V lost 5 bases, J lost 0 bases, and 6 bases stayed unmatched.

The genes are TRBV4-1 and TRBJ2-3, with 9 bases matching TRBD1. CDR3 size: 15 residues. The germline gives CDR1 MGHRA, CDR2 YSYEKL. Germline trimming cut 6 bases from V and 5 bases from J; bases unmatched to any gene: 9. The CDR3 sequence: CASSLRDRVRDTQYF. The CDR3 bases are TGCGCCAGCAGTCTCCGGGACAGGGTTCGAGATACGCAGTATTTT.

This clone turned up a few times. At one boundary the junction diverges from the germline segment, which might be a read error. The chain joins TRBV28 to TRBJ2-4, with 8 bases matching TRBD1. From germline, CDR1 is MDHEN and CDR2 SYDVKM. This CDR3 contains 14 residues. The CDR3 region has the DNA TGTGCCAGCAACGTAGGACAGGGTGTAAACAGTCAGTACTTC. Protein product: CASNVGQGVNSQYF.

The V call is TRBV6-1, the J call TRBJ2-5, with D possibly being TRBD2 (6 bases). This CDR3 spans 14 amino acids. Germline CDR1 reads MNHNS; CDR2 reads SASEGT. Trimming pared 8 bases from V and 1 base from J, leaving 14 bases between. The CDR3 spells CASVWLGGQETQYF. The CDR3 DNA reads TGTGCCAGCGTTTGGTTGGGGGGCCAAGAGACCCAGTACTTC.

This sequence joins TRBV19 and TRBJ2-1; TRBD2 is a possible D gene (7 bases). Germline V gene sequence: CDR1 LNHDA, CDR2 SQIVND (reference sequence). The V gene lost 6 bases and the J gene lost 2 bases, with 14 bases spanning the gap. The CDR3 loop spans 15 amino acids. The CDR3 is CASSPLGGAYNEQFF. CDR3 DNA: TGTGCCAGTAGCCCACTAGGGGGGGCCTACAATGAGCAGTTCTTC.

V is TRBV4-1 and J is TRBJ2-7; TRBD2 is a possible D gene (7 bases). Germline loops: CDR1 MGHRA, CDR2 YSYEKL. V was pared by 0 bases and J by 2 bases, with 11 bases between. The CDR3 has 15 residues. As DNA, the CDR3 is TGCGCCAGCAGCCAAGATCGAGGGGGGGCCTACGAGCAGTACGTC. Amino acid sequence: CASSQDRGGAYEQYV.

The genes are TRBV5-1 and TRBJ2-1; 10 nucleotides match TRBD2. The CDR3 runs to 16 residues. Germline V gene sequence: CDR1 SGHRS, CDR2 YFSETQ. V trimming: 4 bases; J trimming: 7 bases; junction bases outside the gene matches: 11. The DNA of the CDR3 is TGCGCCAGCAGCCGCATGGGTAGCGGGGGGTGGAATGAGCAGTTCTTC. Residues: CASSRMGSGGWNEQFF. Based on the CDR3 plus reference TRBV5-1 and TRBJ2-1, the full variable domain is KAGVTQTPRYLIKTRGQQVTLSCSPISGHRSVSWYQQTPGQGLQFLFEYFSETQRNKGNFPGRFSGRQFSNSRSEMNVSTLELGDSALYLCASSRMGSGGWNEQFFGPGTRLTVL.

This clone was seen a few times. The germline gene is not matched at one end of the junction; a read error may be the cause. V gene TRBV29-1 combines with J gene TRBJ2-4; a weak D match, TRBD1 (5 bases). Germline lookup yields CDR1 SQVTM and CDR2 ANQGSEA. This CDR3 has 17 residues. CDR3 sequence: CSVAFRVPIIAKNSQYF. CDR3 nucleotide sequence: TGCAGCGTTGCGTTCAGGGTACCCATTATAGCCAAAAACAGTCAGTACTTC.

This clone has only a few counts. V usage is TRBV5-5 and J usage is TRBJ1-4; 7 bases are a match to TRBD1. The CDR3 length is 14 residues. Germline CDR1 reads SGHKS; CDR2 reads YYEKEE (reference sequence). Losses at the gene ends were 4 bases for V and 3 bases for J; bases not matched to a gene: 3. The CDR3 region has the DNA TGTGCCAGCAGCCACAGGGGATCTAATGAAAAACTGTTTTTT. Protein product: CASSHRGSNEKLFF.

The sample holds one count of this clone. The V and J genes are TRBV7-3 and TRBJ2-1; 7 nucleotides line up with TRBD1. CDR3 length: 13 amino acids. Germline values: CDR1 SGHTA, CDR2 FQGTGA. Trimming removed 10 bases from V and 8 bases from J; junction bases left unmatched: 11. The chain's CDR3 is CATKKGAGDEQFF. For the CDR3, the DNA is TGTGCCACCAAAAAGGGGGCTGGGGATGAGCAGTTCTTC.

J is TRBJ2-5 and V is TRBV11-3, with 7 bases aligning to TRBD1. This CDR3 contains 14 residues. The V segment lost 3 bases and the J segment 2 bases; nucleotides outside the gene matches: 3. CDR1 and CDR2 from the germline V gene are SGHNT and YENEEA. CDR3 loop: CASSFNRGQETQYF. CDR3 DNA: TGTGCCAGCAGCTTTAACAGGGGACAAGAGACCCAGTACTTC.

CDR3 in DNA: TGTGCCAGCAGTCGCATCGAGCCCGGGACAGAAGGAAATTCACCCCTCCACTTT. Amino acid sequence: CASSRIEPGTEGNSPLHF. The gene calls are TRBV5-8 and TRBJ1-6; 7 bases line up with TRBD1. CDR3 length: 18 residues. V trimming: 5 bases; J trimming: 7 bases; junction bases outside the gene matches: 18. Germline lookup yields CDR1 SGHTS and CDR2 YDEGEE.

The chain's CDR3 is CASSLLVFTDTQYF. The CDR3 bases are TGTGCCAGCAGCTTATTGGTCTTCACTGATACGCAGTATTTT. The chain combines TRBV11-3 with TRBJ2-3, with D unresolved. CDR1 and CDR2 from the germline V gene are SGHNT and YENEEA. Trimming removed 2 bases at V and 6 bases at J, with 12 bases between. This CDR3 is built from 14 residues. The variable domain in full, with the rest retrieved from reference TRBV11-3 and TRBJ2-3, is EAGVVQSPRYKIIEKKQPVAFWCNPISGHNTLYWYLQNLGQGPELLIRYENEEAVDDSQLPKDRFSAERLKGVDSTLKIQPAELGDSAVYLCASSLLVFTDTQYFGPGTRLTVL.

V and J are TRBV4-1 and TRBJ1-1; D call uncertain. The CDR3 covers 14 residues. V was pared by 1 base and J by 6 bases, with 12 bases between. The germline V gene has CDR1 MGHRA and CDR2 YSYEKL. Here the CDR3 reads CASSQGPGRSEAFF. CDR3 bases: TGCGCCAGCAGCCAAGGGCCTGGGAGGTCTGAAGCTTTCTTT.

This clone showed up just a few times. V is TRBV6-6 and J is TRBJ2-3, with D unclear. V lost 7 bases and J lost 6, with 11 bases in between. Germline CDR1 reads MNHNY; CDR2 reads SVGAGI (reference sequence). The CDR3 consists of 12 residues. CDR3 DNA: TGTGCCAGCACCCCAATAGCTGATACGCAGTATTTT. Encoded protein: CASTPIADTQYF.

As to this clone: The germline gene is not matched at one end of the junction; a read error may be the cause. CDR3 nucleotide sequence: TGTTCCAGCAGCTGGGGACAGGGGGAAGATACGCAGTATTTT. It is translated as CSSSWGQGEDTQYF. The genes are TRBV7-9 and TRBJ2-3; 11 positions agree with TRBD1. Per germline, CDR1 SEHNR and CDR2 FQNEAQ (reference sequence). CDR3 length: 14 residues.

The chain uses TRBV30 and TRBJ1-1; 9 bases line up with TRBD1. This CDR3 comprises 17 residues. Per the germline V gene, CDR1 is GTSNPN and CDR2 is SVGIG (reference sequence). The trim removed 4 bases at V and 0 bases at J, leaving 12 bases unmatched. As DNA, the CDR3 is TGTGCCTGGACCATCAGGACAGGGGTTTTCATGAACACTGAAGCTTTCTTT. Residues: CAWTIRTGVFMNTEAFF.

V gene TRBV5-1 combines with J gene TRBJ2-2; D gene uncertain. Looked up from germline, CDR1 is SGHRS and CDR2 is YFSETQ. The CDR3 totals 15 residues. V lost 4 bases, J lost 7 bases, and 17 bases lay in between. DNA of the CDR3: TGCGCCAGCAGCCTCGATCGCCCCGGGTTCGGGGAGCTGTTTTTT. Translating gives CASSLDRPGFGELFF.